This T cell receptor beta chain was recorded in a study of T cells after yellow fever vaccination. The CDR3 contains 15 residues. The V gene end was trimmed by 6 bases and the J gene end by 1 base; junction bases not matched to a gene: 6. Per the germline V gene, CDR1 is MNHEY and CDR2 is SMNVEV (reference sequence). This clonotype was picked up many times. MiXCR, applied by TCRdb to the 5' RACE reads, yields one record per CDR3 protein. The sample has about 140,000 distinct CDR3 sequences; more than 6.5% are singletons. This clonotype was sampled from a man between 25 and 39 years old who received the YFV17D yellow fever vaccine. V and J are TRBV27 and TRBJ2-7, with 10 bases fitting TRBD2. Sequenced here: CD4+ T cells sorted from PBMCs, sampled 10 days after the yellow fever booster vaccination. The CDR3 loop reads CASRQAGGKSYEQYF. The CDR3 DNA sequence: TGTGCCAGCAGGCAAGCGGGAGGGAAGTCCTACGAGCAGTACTTC.